This TCR beta chain is from a study of blood T cell repertoires in COVID-19. Study as a whole: Some COVID-19 samples were acute and others convalescent; all came from the United States, Italy and Spain. Nucleic acid was either cDNA or gDNA, and it came from T cells, B-cell-depleted T cells, or PBMCs.

Methods used by the authors: Nucleated cell counts were estimated from reference gene primer amplification. Here immunoSEQ multiplex PCR was the method, and the copy in TCRdb shows in-frame clones only, minus some. D and trimming come from the DNA, and the V and J calls and clone size come from that table. The profile shows about 350,000 clones, approximately 88% of them singletons. This CDR3 region has 14 residues. Trimming removed 11 bases at V and 6 bases at J, with 17 bases between. In germline, CDR1 is MDHEN, CDR2 SYDVKM. Patients of the Seattle cohort, enrolled during active infection, were followed longitudinally.

Sequencing was done on a sample of peripheral blood. This receptor was obtained from a man aged 25-45 years with COVID-19, enrolled during active disease. V gene TRBV28 combines with J gene TRBJ1-6; D uncertain. Here the CDR3 DNA reads TGTGCCTCCTATCGAGGGTTAGTTAATTCACCCCTCCACTTT. Translating it yields CASYRGLVNSPLHF.